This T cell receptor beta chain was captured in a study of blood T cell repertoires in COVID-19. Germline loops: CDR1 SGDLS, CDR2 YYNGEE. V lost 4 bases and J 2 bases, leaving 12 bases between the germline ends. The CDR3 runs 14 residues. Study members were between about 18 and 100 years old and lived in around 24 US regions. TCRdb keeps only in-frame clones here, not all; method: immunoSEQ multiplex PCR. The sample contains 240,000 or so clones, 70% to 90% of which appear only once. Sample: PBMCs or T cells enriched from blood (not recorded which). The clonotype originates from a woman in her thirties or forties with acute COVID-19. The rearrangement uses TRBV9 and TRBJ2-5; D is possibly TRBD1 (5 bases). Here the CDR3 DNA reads TGTGCCAGCAGCCCCCGGACATGGCAAGAGACCCAGTACTTC. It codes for CASSPRTWQETQYF.